The subject of this entry is one TCR beta chain. TCRdb's copy holds only in-frame clones and misses some; the assay was immunoSEQ multiplex PCR. The sample holds approximately 69,000 clones, roughly nine tenths seen once. This CDR3 spans 15 amino acids. Trimming cost V 4 bases and J 8 bases; bases outside gene matches: 11. Germline values: CDR1 SGHDT, CDR2 YYEEEE. This entry is derived from a study of T cell changes during pregnancy in multiple sclerosis. The source is a female donor in good health, enrolled as a control in a pregnancy study. The source material was CD4+ T cells from peripheral blood mononuclear cells, sampled in the third trimester of pregnancy. This chain links TRBV5-6 with TRBJ1-3; 8 positions agree with TRBD1. The CDR3 region is CASSAMTGAVDTIYF. DNA of the CDR3: TGTGCCAGCAGCGCCATGACAGGGGCTGTGGACACCATATATTTT.